This entry concerns a single T cell receptor beta chain. Its antigen is as yet unknown. Sorted populations all had greater than 98% purity. This sample was included in a study of beta chain features in type 1 diabetes. Whole-study results and caveats: All four CD4+ subsets of Type 1 diabetes patients contained TCRB CDR3s that were moderately but significantly shorter.

V lost 2 bases, J lost 7 bases, and 16 bases lay in between. CDR3 length equals 14 residues. Germline CDR1 SGDLS, CDR2 YYNGEE. TCRB transcripts that were expressed got sequenced, as all of the isolated RNA had been reverse transcribed. Repertoires were generated with immunoSEQ multiplex PCR, while TCRdb's copy carries only in-frame clones and drops some. The table shows 640,000 or so clones, with about an eighth occurring only once. Sequencing was performed on naive CD4+ T cells from blood. The V gene is TRBV9, the J gene TRBJ2-7, with D perhaps being TRBD1 or TRBD2 (7 bases each). The TCR comes from a man younger than 30 with type 1 diabetes. The DNA of the CDR3 is TGTGCCAGCAGCGTTCAAGGGACAGCGGGGGAGCAGTACTTC. Its protein product is CASSVQGTAGEQYF.